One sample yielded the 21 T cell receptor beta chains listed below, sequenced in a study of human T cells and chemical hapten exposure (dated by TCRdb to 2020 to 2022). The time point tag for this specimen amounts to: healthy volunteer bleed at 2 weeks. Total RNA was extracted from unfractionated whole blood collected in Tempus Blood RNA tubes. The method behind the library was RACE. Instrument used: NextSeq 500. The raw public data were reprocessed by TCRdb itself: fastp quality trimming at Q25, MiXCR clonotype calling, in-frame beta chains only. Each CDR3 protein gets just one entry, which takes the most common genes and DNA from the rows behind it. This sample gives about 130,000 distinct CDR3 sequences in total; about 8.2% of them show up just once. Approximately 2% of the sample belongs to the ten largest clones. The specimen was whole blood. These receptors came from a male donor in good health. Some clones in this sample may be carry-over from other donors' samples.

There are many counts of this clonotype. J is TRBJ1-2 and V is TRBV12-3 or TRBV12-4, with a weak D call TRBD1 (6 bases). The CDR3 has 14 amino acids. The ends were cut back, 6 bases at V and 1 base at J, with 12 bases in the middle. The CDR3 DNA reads TGTGCCAGCAGGCACCAGGACAGTAACTATGGCTACACCTTC. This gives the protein CASRHQDSNYGYTF.

DNA for the CDR3: TGTGCCAGCAGCTTTGGCCCGTCAGGGGGCTACACCGGCTACACCTTC. Residues: CASSFGPSGGYTGYTF. The chain carries TRBV27 and TRBJ1-2, with 8 positions matching TRBD1. This CDR3 has 16 amino acids. V lost 6 bases to trimming and J lost 8 bases; unmatched junction nucleotides: 17. CDR1 is MNHEY and CDR2 is SMNVEV in the germline V gene (reference sequence).

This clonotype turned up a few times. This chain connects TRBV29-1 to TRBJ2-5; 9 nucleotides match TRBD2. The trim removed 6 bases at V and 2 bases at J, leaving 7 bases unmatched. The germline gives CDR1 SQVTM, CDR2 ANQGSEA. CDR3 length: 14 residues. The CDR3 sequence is CSVAGLAPQETQYF. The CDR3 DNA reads TGCAGCGTCGCCGGACTAGCGCCTCAAGAGACCCAGTACTTC.

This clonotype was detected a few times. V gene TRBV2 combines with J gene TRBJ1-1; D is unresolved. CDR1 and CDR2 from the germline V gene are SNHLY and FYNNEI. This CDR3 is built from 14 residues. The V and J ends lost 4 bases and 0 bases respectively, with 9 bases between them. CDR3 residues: CASSAPALNTEAFF. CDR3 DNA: TGTGCCAGCAGTGCCCCCGCCCTGAACACTGAAGCTTTCTTT.

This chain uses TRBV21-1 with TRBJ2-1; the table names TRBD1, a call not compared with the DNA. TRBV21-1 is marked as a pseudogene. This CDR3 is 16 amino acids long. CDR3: CASSKVPGQSYNEQFF. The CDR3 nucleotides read TGTGCCAGCAGCAAAGTCCCGGGACAGTCCTACAATGAGCAGTTCTTC.

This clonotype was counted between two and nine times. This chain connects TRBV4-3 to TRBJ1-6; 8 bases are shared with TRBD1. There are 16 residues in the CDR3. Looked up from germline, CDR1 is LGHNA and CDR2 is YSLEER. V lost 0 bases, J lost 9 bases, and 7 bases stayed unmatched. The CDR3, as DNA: TGCGCCAGCAGCCAAGATCTTGGACAGGGTGTTTCACCCCTCCACTTT. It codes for CASSQDLGQGVSPLHF.

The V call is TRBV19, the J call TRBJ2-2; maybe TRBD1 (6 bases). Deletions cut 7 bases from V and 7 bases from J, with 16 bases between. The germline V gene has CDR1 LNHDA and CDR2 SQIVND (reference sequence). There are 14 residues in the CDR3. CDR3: CASTPRGGGGELFF. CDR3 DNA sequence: TGTGCCAGTACCCCCAGAGGGGGTGGCGGGGAGCTGTTTTTT.

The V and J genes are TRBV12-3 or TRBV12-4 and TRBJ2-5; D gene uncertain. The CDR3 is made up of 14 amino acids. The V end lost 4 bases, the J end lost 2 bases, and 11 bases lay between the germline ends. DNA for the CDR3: TGTGCCAGCAGTTCTCCGGGTCCTCAAGAGACCCAGTACTTC. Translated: CASSSPGPQETQYF.

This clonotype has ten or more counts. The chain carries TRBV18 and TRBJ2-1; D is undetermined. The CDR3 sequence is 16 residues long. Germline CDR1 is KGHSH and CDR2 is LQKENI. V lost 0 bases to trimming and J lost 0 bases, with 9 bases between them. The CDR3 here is CASSPPARSSYNEQFF. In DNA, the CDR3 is TGTGCCAGCTCACCACCGGCGAGGAGCTCCTACAATGAGCAGTTCTTC.

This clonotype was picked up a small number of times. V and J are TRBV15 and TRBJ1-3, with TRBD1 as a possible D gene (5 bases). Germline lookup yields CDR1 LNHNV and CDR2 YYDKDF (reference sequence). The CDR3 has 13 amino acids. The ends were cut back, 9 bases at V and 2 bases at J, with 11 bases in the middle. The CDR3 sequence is CATGLTAGNTIYF. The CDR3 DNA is TGTGCCACAGGGTTGACAGCTGGAAACACCATATATTTT.

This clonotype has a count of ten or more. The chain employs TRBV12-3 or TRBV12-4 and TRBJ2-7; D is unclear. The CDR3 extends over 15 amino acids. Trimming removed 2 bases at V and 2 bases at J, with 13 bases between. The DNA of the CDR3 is TGTGCCAGCAGTTTAACGGCCGGACCCACCTACGAGCAGTACTTC. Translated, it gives CASSLTAGPTYEQYF.

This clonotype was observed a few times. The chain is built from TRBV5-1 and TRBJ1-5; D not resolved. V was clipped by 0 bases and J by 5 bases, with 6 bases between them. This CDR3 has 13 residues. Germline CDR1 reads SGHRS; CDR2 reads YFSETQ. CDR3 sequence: CASSLDGDQPQHF. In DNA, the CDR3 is TGCGCCAGCAGCTTGGACGGGGATCAGCCCCAGCATTTT.

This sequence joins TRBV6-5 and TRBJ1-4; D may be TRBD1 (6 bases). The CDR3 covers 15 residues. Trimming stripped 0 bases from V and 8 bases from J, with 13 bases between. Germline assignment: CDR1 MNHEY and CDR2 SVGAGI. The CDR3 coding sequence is TGTGCCAGCAGTTACTCCACAGGGCGGAACGAAAAACTGTTTTTT. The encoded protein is CASSYSTGRNEKLFF.

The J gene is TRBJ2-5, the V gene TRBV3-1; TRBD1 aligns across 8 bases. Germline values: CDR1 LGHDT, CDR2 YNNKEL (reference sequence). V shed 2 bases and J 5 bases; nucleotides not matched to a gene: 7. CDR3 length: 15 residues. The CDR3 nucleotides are TGTGCCAGCAGCCAACGCCCGACAGGGGTTGAGACCCAGTACTTC. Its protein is CASSQRPTGVETQYF.

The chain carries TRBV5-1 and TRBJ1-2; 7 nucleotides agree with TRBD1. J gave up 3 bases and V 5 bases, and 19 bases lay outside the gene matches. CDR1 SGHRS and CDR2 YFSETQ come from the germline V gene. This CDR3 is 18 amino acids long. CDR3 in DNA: TGCGCCAGCAGATTTGTCCGGGACAGCCTTCGTCCTGACTATGGCTACACCTTC. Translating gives CASRFVRDSLRPDYGYTF.

In DNA, the CDR3 is TGTGCCAGCAGCCTATCTAGCGAGCAGTTCTTC. As protein: CASSLSSEQFF. The chain has TRBV11-2 and TRBJ2-1, with TRBD2 as a possible D gene (5 bases). Deletions cut 5 bases from V and 10 bases from J, with 9 bases between. Per the germline V gene, CDR1 is SGHAT and CDR2 is FQNNGV. CDR3 length: 11 amino acids. Full variable domain (outside the CDR3, taken from reference TRBV11-2 and TRBJ2-1): EAGVAQSPRYKIIEKRQSVAFWCNPISGHATLYWYQQILGQGPKLLIQFQNNGVVDDSQLPKDRFSAERLKGVDSTLKIQPAKLEDSAVYLCASSLSSEQFFGPGTRLTVL.

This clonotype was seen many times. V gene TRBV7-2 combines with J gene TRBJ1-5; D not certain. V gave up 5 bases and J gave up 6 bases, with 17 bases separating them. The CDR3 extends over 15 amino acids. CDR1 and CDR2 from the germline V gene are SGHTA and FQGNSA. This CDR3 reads CASSPKNQMGQPQHF. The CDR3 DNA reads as TGTGCCAGCAGCCCGAAGAATCAGATGGGTCAGCCCCAGCATTTT. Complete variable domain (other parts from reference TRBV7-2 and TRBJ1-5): GAGVSQSPSNKVTEKGKDVELRCDPISGHTALYWYRQSLGQGLEFLIYFQGNSAPDKSGLPSDRFSAERTGGSVSTLTIQRTQQEDSAVYLCASSPKNQMGQPQHFGDGTRLSIL.

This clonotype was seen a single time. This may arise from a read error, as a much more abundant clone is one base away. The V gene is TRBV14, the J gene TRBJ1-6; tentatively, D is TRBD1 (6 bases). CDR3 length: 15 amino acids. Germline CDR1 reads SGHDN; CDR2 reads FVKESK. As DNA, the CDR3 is TGTGCCAGCAGCCAAGGTCAGGGGTTGAATTCACCCCCCCACTTT. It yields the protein CASSQGQGLNSPPHF.

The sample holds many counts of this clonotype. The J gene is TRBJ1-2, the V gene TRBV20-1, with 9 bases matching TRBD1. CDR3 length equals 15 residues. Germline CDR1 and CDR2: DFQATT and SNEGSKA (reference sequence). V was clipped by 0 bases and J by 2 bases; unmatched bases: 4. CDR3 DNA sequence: TGCAGTGCTAGAGATGGGGGACAGGGAAACTATGGCTACACCTTC. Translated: CSARDGGQGNYGYTF.

CDR3 nucleotides: TGCAGCGTTGGTAAGAAGCTCGGATACGAGCAGTACTTC. Its translation is CSVGKKLGYEQYF. The V and J genes are TRBV29-1 and TRBJ2-7; D unclear. The length of the CDR3 is 13 residues. Trimming cost V 4 bases and J 4 bases, with 14 bases left between them. Germline V CDR1 and CDR2: SQVTM, ANQGSEA.

The CDR3 sequence: CASSPPWTARLAGARGDTQYF. Written as DNA, the CDR3 is TGTGCCAGCAGCCCCCCGTGGACAGCGAGGCTAGCGGGAGCGCGGGGAGATACGCAGTATTTT. The gene calls are TRBV7-2 and TRBJ2-3; 10 nucleotides line up with TRBD2. The V and J ends lost 5 bases and 5 bases, in that order; junction bases with no gene match: 25. Per germline, CDR1 SGHTA and CDR2 FQGNSA. The CDR3 spans 21 residues. Combining the CDR3 with reference TRBV7-2 and TRBJ2-3 gives the whole variable domain GAGVSQSPSNKVTEKGKDVELRCDPISGHTALYWYRQSLGQGLEFLIYFQGNSAPDKSGLPSDRFSAERTGGSVSTLTIQRTQQEDSAVYLCASSPPWTARLAGARGDTQYFGPGTRLTVL.